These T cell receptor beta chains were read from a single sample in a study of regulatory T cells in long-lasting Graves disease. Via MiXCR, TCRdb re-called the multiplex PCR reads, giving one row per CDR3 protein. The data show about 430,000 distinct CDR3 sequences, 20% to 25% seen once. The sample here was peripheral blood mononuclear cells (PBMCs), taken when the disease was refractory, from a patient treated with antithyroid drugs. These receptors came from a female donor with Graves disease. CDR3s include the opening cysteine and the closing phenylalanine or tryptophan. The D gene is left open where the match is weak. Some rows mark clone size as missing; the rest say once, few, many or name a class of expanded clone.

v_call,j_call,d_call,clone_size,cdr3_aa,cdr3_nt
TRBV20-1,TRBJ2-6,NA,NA,CSARVPTRRPAGANVLTF,TGCAGTGCTAGGGTTCCTACCAGAAGGCCGGCTGGGGCCAACGTCCTGACTTTC
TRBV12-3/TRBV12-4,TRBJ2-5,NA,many,CASSFALSGDLETQYF,TGTGCCAGCAGTTTTGCCCTTAGCGGCGATTTAGAGACCCAGTACTTC
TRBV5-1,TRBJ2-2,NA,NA,CASRGLGGNTGELFF,TGCGCCAGCAGAGGTTTAGGTGGGAACACCGGGGAGCTGTTTTTT
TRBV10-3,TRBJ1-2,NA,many,CAISVDSNYGYTF,TGTGCCATCAGTGTTGACAGCAACTATGGCTACACCTTC
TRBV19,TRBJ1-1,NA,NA,CASSMGFTMNTEAFF,TGTGCCAGTAGTATGGGATTTACCATGAACACTGAAGCTTTCTTT
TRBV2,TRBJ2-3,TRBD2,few,CASSEEVAGGPDTQYF,TGTGCCAGCAGTGAAGAGGTAGCGGGAGGACCAGATACGCAGTATTTT
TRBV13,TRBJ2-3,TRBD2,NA,CASSLFQGQVKAGAITDTQYF,TGTGCCAGCAGCTTATTTCAGGGGCAGGTCAAAGCGGGAGCGATCACAGATACGCAGTATTTT
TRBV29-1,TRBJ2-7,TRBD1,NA,CSAAGGPENEQYF,TGCAGCGCTGCAGGGGGCCCCGAGAACGAGCAGTACTTC
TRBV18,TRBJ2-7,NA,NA,CASSPQGGLDEQYF,TGTGCCAGCTCACCACAGGGGGGTCTCGACGAGCAGTACTTC
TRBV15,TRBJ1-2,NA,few,CATSRDLGPNYGYTF,TGTGCCACCAGCAGAGATCTCGGACCTAACTATGGCTACACCTTC
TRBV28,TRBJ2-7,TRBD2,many,CASNRGSERFF,TGTGCCAGCAATCGCGGGAGCGAACGGTTCTTC
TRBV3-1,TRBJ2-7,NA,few,CASSQEGRSYEQYF,TGTGCCAGCAGCCAAGAGGGGCGGTCCTACGAGCAGTACTTC
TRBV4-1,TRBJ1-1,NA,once,CASSQESPRMNTEAFF,TGCGCCAGCAGCCAAGAATCTCCCCGAATGAACACTGAAGCTTTCTTT
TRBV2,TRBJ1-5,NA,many,CASSPWGGAPRQPQHF,TGTGCCAGCAGCCCGTGGGGGGGGGCGCCACGTCAGCCCCAGCATTTT
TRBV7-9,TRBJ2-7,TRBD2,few,CASSLRDGGLAAYEQYF,TGTGCCAGCAGCCTCCGGGACGGTGGACTAGCGGCCTACGAGCAGTACTTC
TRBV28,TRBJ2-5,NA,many,CASSPPPGPGEETQYF,TGTGCCAGCAGTCCGCCCCCGGGCCCCGGGGAGGAGACCCAGTACTTC
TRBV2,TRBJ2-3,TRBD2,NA,CASSEGQAGLAGYTQYF,TGTGCCAGCAGTGAAGGACAGGCTGGACTAGCGGGATATACGCAATATTTT
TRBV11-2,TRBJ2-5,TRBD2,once,CASGLAEAARSGQYF,TGTGCCAGCGGGCTAGCGGAGGCCGCCAGAAGTGGCCAGTACTTC
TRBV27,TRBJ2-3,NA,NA,CASTTSRQGTDTQYF,TGTGCCAGCACGACCTCCCGACAGGGCACAGATACGCAGTATTTT
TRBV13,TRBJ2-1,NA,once,CASSQDPLAPNEQFF,TGTGCCAGCAGCCAAGATCCCCTAGCCCCCAATGAGCAGTTCTTC
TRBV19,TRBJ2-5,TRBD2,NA,CASSIGGTIQETQYF,TGTGCCAGTAGTATCGGAGGGACTATCCAAGAGACCCAGTACTTC
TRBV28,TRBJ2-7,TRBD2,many,CASSKSTSGSYEQYF,TGTGCCAGCAGTAAAAGCACTAGCGGGAGTTACGAGCAGTACTTC
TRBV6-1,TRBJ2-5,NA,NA,CASSDLPGQVPGKARYF,TGTGCCAGCAGTGACCTGCCGGGGCAGGTCCCGGGGAAGGCCCGGTACTTC
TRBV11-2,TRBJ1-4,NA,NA,CASSSWDKDEKLFF,TGTGCCAGCAGCTCGTGGGACAAAGATGAAAAACTGTTTTTT
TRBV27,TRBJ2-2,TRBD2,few,CASGLGLAGTGELFF,TGTGCCAGCGGCTTGGGACTAGCGGGAACCGGGGAGCTGTTTTTT
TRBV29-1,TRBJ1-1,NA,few,CSVGRWGGTEAFF,TGCAGCGTTGGGCGGTGGGGGGGGACTGAAGCTTTCTTT
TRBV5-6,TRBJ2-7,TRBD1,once,CASTGDGQGRVEQYF,TGTGCCAGCACGGGGGATGGACAGGGAAGGGTCGAGCAGTACTTC
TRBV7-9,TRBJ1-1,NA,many,CASSLVSPNTEAFF,TGTGCCAGCAGTTTAGTTTCCCCCAACACTGAAGCTTTCTTT
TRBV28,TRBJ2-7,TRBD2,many,CASSDLLAGGPHEQYF,TGTGCCAGCAGTGACCTATTAGCGGGAGGGCCCCACGAGCAGTACTTC
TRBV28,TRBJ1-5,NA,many,CASSLYRGYSNQPQHF,TGTGCCAGCAGTTTATATAGGGGTTATAGCAATCAGCCCCAGCATTTT
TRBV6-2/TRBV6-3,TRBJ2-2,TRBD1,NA,CASSYGDRRTGELFF,TGTGCCAGCAGTTATGGGGACAGAAGGACCGGGGAGCTGTTTTTT
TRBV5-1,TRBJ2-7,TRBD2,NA,CANSFAERGGISYEQYF,TGCGCCAACAGCTTCGCGGAACGGGGGGGGATCTCCTACGAGCAGTACTTC
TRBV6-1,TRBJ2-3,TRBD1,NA,CASGWTGGSDTQYF,TGTGCCAGCGGATGGACAGGGGGATCGGATACGCAGTATTTT
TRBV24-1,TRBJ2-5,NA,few,CATSDSRTAQETQYF,TGTGCCACCAGTGATTCAAGGACAGCGCAAGAGACCCAGTACTTC
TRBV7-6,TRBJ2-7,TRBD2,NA,CASSTQTSAYEQYF,TGTGCCAGCAGCACCCAGACTAGCGCTTACGAGCAGTACTTC
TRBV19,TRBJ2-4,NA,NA,CASSRQRMVNIQYF,TGTGCCAGTAGCCGACAGCGTATGGTAAACATTCAGTACTTC
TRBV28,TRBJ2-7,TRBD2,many,CASSLSRTSGEQYF,TGTGCCAGCAGTTTATCAAGGACTAGCGGCGAGCAGTACTTC
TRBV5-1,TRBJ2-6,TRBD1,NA,CASSLGTALGANVLTF,TGCGCCAGCAGCTTAGGGACAGCTCTTGGGGCCAACGTCCTGACTTTC
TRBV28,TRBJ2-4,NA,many,CASSFGQNIQYF,TGTGCCAGCAGTTTTGGACAAAACATTCAGTACTTC
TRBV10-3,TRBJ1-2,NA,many,CAISESNRGSYGYTF,TGTGCCATCAGTGAGTCGAACCGCGGAAGCTATGGCTACACCTTC
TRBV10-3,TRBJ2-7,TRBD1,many,CAISEGQGRAYEQYF,TGTGCCATCAGTGAGGGACAGGGAAGGGCCTACGAGCAGTACTTC
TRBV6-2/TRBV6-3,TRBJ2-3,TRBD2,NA,CASSESGGSTDTQYF,TGTGCCAGCAGTGAATCTGGCGGGAGTACAGATACGCAGTATTTT
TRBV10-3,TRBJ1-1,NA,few,CAITPGSIFTEAFF,TGTGCCATCACCCCTGGATCTATCTTCACTGAAGCTTTCTTT
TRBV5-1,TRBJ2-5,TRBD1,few,CASSVPGTGETRDTQETQYF,TGCGCCAGCAGCGTACCCGGGACAGGGGAGACGCGGGACACCCAAGAGACCCAGTACTTC
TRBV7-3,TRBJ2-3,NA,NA,CASSLTSTGSTDTQYF,TGTGCCAGCAGCTTAACTTCCACAGGTTCCACAGATACGCAGTATTTT
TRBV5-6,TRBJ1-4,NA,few,CASSLAWGGRTNEKLFF,TGTGCCAGCAGCTTGGCATGGGGTGGGAGAACTAATGAAAAACTGTTTTTT
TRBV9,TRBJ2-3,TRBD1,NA,CASSVGRGTGYQDTQYF,TGTGCCAGCAGCGTAGGGAGGGGGACAGGGTATCAAGATACGCAGTATTTT
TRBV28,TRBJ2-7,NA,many,CASSTDLGYEQYF,TGTGCCAGCAGCACGGACTTGGGCTACGAGCAGTACTTC
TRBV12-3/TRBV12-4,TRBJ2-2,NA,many,CASRMVSGTGELFF,TGTGCCAGCAGGATGGTGTCCGGCACCGGGGAGCTGTTTTTT
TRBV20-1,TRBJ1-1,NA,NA,CSANTPDYTETFF,TGCAGTGCTAACACCCCGGACTACACTGAAACTTTCTTT
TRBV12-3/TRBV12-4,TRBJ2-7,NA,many,CASTRDRTSYEQYF,TGTGCCAGCACCCGAGACAGAACGTCCTACGAGCAGTACTTC
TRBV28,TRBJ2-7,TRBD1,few,CASRLTGGEGEQYF,TGTGCCAGCAGGCTGACAGGGGGCGAGGGGGAGCAGTACTTC
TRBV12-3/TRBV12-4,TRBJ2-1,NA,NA,CASSRLHNEQFF,TGTGCCAGCAGTCGACTGCACAATGAGCAGTTCTTC
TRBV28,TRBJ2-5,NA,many,CASSFRGRGETQYF,TGTGCCAGCAGTTTTAGGGGGAGGGGAGAGACCCAGTACTTC
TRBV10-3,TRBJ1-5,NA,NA,CAISDTSRVQPQHF,TGTGCCATCAGTGATACCTCGAGAGTTCAGCCCCAGCATTTT
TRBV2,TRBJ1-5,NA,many,CASSEGGARSQPQHF,TGTGCCAGCAGTGAAGGGGGGGCGAGGAGTCAGCCCCAGCATTTT
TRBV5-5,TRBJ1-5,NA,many,CASSLDPSNQPQHF,TGTGCCAGCAGCTTGGATCCGAGCAATCAGCCCCAGCATTTT
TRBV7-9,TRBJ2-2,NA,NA,CASSFRDKNTGELFF,TGTGCCAGCAGCTTCCGGGACAAGAACACCGGGGAGCTGTTTTTT
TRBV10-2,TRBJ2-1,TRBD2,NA,CASSERLAGLSRPNEQFF,TGCGCCAGCAGTGAGAGACTAGCGGGGCTCTCGAGACCCAATGAGCAGTTCTTC
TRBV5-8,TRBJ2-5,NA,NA,CATTPEETQYF,TGTGCCACCACCCCGGAGGAGACCCAGTACTTC